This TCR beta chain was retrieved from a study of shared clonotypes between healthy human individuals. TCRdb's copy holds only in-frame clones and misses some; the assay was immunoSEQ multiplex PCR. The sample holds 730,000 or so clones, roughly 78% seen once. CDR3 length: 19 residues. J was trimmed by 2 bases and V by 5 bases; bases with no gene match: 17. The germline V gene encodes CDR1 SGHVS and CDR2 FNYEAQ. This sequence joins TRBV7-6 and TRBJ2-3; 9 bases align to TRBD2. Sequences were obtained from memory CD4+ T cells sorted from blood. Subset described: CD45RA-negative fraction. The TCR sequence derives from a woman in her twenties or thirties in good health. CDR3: CASSRGQRWAGGSTDTQYF. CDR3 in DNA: TGTGCCAGCAGCAGGGGACAGAGGTGGGCGGGAGGGTCCACAGATACGCAGTATTTT.